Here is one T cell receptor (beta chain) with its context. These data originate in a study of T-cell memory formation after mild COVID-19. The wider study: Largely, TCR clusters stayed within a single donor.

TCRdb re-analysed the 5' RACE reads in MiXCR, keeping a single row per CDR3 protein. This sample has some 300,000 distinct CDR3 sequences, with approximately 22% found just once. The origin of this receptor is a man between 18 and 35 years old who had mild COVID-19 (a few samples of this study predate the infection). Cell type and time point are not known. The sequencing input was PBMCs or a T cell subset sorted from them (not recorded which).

CDR3 residues: CASSPSGGRLNTEAFF. In nucleotides, the CDR3 is TGTGCCAGCAGCCCGTCGGGGGGCCGCCTGAACACTGAAGCTTTCTTT. The chain employs TRBV7-3 and TRBJ1-1; D is perhaps TRBD1 (6 bases). Looked up from germline, CDR1 is SGHTA and CDR2 is FQGTGA. The CDR3 is made up of 16 amino acids. V gave up 5 bases and J gave up 0 bases, with 16 bases separating them.